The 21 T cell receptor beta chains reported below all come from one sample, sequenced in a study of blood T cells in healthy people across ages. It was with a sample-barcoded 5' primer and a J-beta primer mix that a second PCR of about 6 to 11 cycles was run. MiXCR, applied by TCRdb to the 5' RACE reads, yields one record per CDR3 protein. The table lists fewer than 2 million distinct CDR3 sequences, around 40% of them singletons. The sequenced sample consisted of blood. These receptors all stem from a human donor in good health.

CDR3 bases: TGTGCCAGCGCCCGGCGCGGGAATCCTGAGCAGTTCTTC. It translates to CASARRGNPEQFF. The V call is TRBV25-1, the J call TRBJ2-1; D perhaps matches TRBD2 (6 bases). Germline V gene data show CDR1 as MGHDK and CDR2 as SYGVNS. CDR3 length equals 13 residues. V was pared by 8 bases and J by 9 bases, with 17 bases between.

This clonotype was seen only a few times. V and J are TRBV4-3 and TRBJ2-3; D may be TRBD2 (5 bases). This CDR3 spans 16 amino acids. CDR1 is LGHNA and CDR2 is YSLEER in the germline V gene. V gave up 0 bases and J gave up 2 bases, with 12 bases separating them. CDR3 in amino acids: CASSQDPHGDTDTQYF. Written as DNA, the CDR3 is TGCGCCAGCAGCCAAGATCCTCACGGGGACACAGATACGCAGTATTTT.

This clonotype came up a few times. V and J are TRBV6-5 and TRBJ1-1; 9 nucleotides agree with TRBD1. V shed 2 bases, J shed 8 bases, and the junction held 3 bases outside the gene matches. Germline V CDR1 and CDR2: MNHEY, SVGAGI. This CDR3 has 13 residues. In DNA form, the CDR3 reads TGTGCCAGCAGTTACGCGGGGACAGGGGAAGCTTTCTTT. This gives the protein CASSYAGTGEAFF.

The CDR3 DNA reads TGTGCCAGCCAGAGCGACAGGGCTCTTAATTCACCCCTCCACTTT. This encodes CASQSDRALNSPLHF. The V call is TRBV7-2, the J call TRBJ1-6, with TRBD1 matching 7 bases. V lost 8 bases to trimming and J lost 6 bases; unmatched junction nucleotides: 10. Germline CDR1 and CDR2: SGHTA and FQGNSA. There are 15 residues in the CDR3.

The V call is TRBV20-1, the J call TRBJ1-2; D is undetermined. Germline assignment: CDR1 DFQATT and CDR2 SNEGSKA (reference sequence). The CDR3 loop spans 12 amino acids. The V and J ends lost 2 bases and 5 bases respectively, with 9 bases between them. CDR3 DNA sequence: TGCAGTGCTAGACCTGGGTGTTATGGCTACACCTTC. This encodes CSARPGCYGYTF.

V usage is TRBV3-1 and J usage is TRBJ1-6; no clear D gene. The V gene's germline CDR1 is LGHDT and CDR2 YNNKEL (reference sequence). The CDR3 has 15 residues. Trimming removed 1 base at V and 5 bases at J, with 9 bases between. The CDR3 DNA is TGTGCCAGCAGCCAAGGTCGTGCAGATAATTCACCCCTCCACTTT. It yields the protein CASSQGRADNSPLHF.

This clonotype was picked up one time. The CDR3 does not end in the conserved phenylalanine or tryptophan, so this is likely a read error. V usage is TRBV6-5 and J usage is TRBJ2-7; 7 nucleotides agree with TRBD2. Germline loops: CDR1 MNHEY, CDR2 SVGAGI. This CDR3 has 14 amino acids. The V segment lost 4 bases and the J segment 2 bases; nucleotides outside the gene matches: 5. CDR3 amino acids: CASSWRGFTYEQYS. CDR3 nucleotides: TGTGCCAGCAGTTGGCGGGGGTTCACCTACGAGCAGTACTCC.

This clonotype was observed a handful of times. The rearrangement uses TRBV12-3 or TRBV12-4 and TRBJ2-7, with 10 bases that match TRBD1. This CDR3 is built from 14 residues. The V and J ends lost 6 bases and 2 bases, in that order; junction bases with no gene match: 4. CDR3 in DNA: TGTGCCAGCAGGTGGGGGACAGGGGCCTACGAGCAGTACTTC. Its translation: CASRWGTGAYEQYF.

CDR3 nucleotide sequence: TGTGCCAGCAGCTTAGAAATACAGGGGTCCCGCACAGATACGCAGTATTTT. This gives the protein CASSLEIQGSRTDTQYF. This chain connects TRBV13 to TRBJ2-3; 7 bases align to TRBD1. Per germline, CDR1 PRHDT and CDR2 FYEKMQ (reference sequence). The CDR3 consists of 17 residues. V lost 1 base and J lost 1; bases outside the gene matches: 8.

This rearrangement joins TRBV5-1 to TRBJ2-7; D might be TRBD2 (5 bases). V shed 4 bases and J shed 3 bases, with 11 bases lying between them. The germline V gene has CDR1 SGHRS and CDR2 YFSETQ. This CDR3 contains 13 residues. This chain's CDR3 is CASSPGEYYEQYF. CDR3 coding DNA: TGCGCCAGCAGCCCCGGGGAATACTACGAGCAGTACTTC.

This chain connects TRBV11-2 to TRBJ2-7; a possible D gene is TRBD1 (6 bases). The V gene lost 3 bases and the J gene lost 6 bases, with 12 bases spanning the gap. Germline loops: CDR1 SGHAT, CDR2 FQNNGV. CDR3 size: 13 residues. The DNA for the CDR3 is TGTGCCAGCAGCTTGATGACAGGTCGCGAGCAGTACTTC. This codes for CASSLMTGREQYF.

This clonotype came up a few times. Written as DNA, the CDR3 is TGCAGCGTTCTAAGGGGGCGAGAGGAGCAGTACTTC. Translating gives CSVLRGREEQYF. The V gene is TRBV29-1, the J gene TRBJ2-7, with TRBD1 matching over 7 bases. V dropped 5 bases and J dropped 7; count of bases not matched to a gene: 8. Germline V gene lookup returns CDR1 SQVTM and CDR2 ANQGSEA. The CDR3 is 12 amino acids.

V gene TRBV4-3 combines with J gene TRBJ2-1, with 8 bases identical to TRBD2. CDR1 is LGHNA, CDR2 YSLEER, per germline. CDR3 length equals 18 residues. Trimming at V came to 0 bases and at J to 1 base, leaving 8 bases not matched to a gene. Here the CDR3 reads CASSQDPVRGGSYNEQFF. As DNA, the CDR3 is TGCGCCAGCAGCCAAGATCCCGTCCGCGGGGGGTCCTACAATGAGCAGTTCTTC.

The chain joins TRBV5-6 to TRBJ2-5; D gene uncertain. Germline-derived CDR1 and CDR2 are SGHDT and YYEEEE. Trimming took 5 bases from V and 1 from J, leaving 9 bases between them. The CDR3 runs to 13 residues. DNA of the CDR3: TGTGCCAGCAGAACGACACTCCAAGAGACCCAGTACTTC. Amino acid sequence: CASRTTLQETQYF.

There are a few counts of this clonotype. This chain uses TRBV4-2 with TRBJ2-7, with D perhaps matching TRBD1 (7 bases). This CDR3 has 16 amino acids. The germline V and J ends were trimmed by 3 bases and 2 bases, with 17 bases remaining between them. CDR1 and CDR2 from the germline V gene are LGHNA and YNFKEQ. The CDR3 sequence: CASSHLWGDSTYEQYF. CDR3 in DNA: TGTGCCAGCAGCCATCTATGGGGGGACAGTACCTACGAGCAGTACTTC.

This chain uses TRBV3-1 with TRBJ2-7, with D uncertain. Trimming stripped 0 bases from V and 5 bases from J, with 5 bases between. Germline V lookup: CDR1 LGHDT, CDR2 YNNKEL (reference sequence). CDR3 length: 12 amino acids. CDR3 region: CASSQEEDEQYF. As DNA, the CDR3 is TGTGCCAGCAGCCAAGAAGAAGACGAGCAGTACTTC.

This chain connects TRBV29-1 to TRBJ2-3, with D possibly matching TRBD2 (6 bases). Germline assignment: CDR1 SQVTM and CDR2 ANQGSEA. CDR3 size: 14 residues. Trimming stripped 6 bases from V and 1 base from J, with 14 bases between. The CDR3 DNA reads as TGCAGCGTAGAAACGGGGGAGCGCACAGATACGCAGTATTTT. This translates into CSVETGERTDTQYF.

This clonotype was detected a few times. CDR3 region: CASSELGGGKDTQYF. CDR3 sequence (DNA): TGTGCCAGCAGTGAATTGGGCGGGGGTAAGGATACGCAGTATTTT. The chain recombines TRBV6-1 with TRBJ2-3, with 7 positions matching TRBD2. CDR1 is MNHNS and CDR2 is SASEGT in the germline V gene. This CDR3 is 15 amino acids long. The V segment lost 2 bases and the J segment 6 bases; nucleotides outside the gene matches: 8.

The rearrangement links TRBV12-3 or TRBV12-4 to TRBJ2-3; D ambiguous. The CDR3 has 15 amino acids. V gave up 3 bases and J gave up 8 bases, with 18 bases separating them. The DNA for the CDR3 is TGTGCCAGCAGTTTTTTTAGGAATTCGGCTAGTACGCAGTATTTT. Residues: CASSFFRNSASTQYF.

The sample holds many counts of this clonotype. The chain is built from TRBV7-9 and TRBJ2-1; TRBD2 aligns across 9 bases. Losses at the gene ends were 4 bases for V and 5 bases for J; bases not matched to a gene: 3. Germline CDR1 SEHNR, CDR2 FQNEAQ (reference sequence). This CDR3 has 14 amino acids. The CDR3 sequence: CASSSSGGHNEQFF. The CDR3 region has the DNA TGTGCCAGCAGCTCCAGCGGGGGGCACAATGAGCAGTTCTTC.

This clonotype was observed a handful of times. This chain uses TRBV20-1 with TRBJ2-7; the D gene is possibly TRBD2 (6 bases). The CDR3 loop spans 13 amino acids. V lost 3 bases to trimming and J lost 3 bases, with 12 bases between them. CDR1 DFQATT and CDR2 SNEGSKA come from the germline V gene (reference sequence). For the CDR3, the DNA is TGCAGTGCTAGGGGACTGTCCCTCTACGAGCAGTACTTC. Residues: CSARGLSLYEQYF.